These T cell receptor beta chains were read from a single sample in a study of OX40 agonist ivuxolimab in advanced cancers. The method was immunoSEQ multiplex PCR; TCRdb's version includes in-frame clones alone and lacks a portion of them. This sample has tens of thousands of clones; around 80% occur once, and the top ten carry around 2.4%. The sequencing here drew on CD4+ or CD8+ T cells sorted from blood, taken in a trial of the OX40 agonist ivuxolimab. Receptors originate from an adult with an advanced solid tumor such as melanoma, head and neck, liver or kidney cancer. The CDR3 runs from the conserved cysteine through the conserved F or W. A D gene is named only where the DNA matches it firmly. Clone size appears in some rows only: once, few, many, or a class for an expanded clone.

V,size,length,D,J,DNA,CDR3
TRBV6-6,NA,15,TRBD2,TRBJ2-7,TGTGCCAGCAGCTACGGCCTACTAGCGGGACGAGAGCAGTACTTC,CASSYGLLAGREQYF
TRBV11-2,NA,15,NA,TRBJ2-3,TGTGCCAGCAGCTTCGGCGGGGTAAGCACAGATACGCAGTATTTT,CASSFGGVSTDTQYF
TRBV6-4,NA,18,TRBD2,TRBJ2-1,TGTGCCAGCAGTGTTAGACTAGCGGGAGCAAGGTCCTACAATGAGCAGTTCTTC,CASSVRLAGARSYNEQFF
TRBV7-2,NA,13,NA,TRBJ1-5,TGTGCCAGCAGCTTAGAAGGCACGAAGCCCCAGCATTTT,CASSLEGTKPQHF
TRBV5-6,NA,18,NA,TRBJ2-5,TGTGCCAGCAGCTTGGGTCTGGGTTCTGGGGGACATAATATGGCCCAGTACTTC,CASSLGLGSGGHNMAQYF
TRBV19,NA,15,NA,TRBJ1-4,TGTGCCAGTAGCCTCCGACAGGCGGGGGGTGAAAAACTGTTTTTT,CASSLRQAGGEKLFF
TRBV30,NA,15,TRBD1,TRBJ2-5,TGTGCCTGGAGTCCCCACAGGGGGCCGCAAGAGACCCAGTACTTC,CAWSPHRGPQETQYF
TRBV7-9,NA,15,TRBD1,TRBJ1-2,TGTGCCAGCAGCGACTTGGGACAGGGGGATTCCGGCTACACCTTC,CASSDLGQGDSGYTF
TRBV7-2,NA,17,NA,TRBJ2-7,TGTGCCAGCAGCTTAGTTGATATTTATGGGTCCGAGGGAGAGCAGTACTTC,CASSLVDIYGSEGEQYF
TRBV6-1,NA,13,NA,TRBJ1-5,TGTGCCACCCGAACACAGGGTGGTCAGCCCCAGCATTTT,CATRTQGGQPQHF
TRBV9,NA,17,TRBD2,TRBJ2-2,TGTGCCAGCAGCGTAGTGCCTAGCGGGAATGTTGGCGGGGAGCTGTTTTTT,CASSVVPSGNVGGELFF
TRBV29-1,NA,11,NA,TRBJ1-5,TGCAGCGTTGCAGGGTGTCAGCCCCAGCATTTT,CSVAGCQPQHF
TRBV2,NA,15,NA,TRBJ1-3,TGTGCCAGCAGCGGGACCGGGAACTCTGGAAACACCATATATTTT,CASSGTGNSGNTIYF
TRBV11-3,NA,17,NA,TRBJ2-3,TGTGCCAGCATCTCATCGTCGAAAGTATCCCGCACAGATACGCAGTATTTT,CASISSSKVSRTDTQYF
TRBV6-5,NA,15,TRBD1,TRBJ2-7,TGTGCCAGCAGTTCCGGGACAGGGCTCCCCTACGAGCAGTACTTC,CASSSGTGLPYEQYF
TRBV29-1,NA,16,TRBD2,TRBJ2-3,TGCAGCGTTGAAGATCTGGGTGGACTAGCAGCAGATACGCAGTATTTT,CSVEDLGGLAADTQYF
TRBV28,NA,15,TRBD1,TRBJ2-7,TGTGCCAGCAGTGAGGGCGACAGGGGATCCTACGAGCAGTACTTC,CASSEGDRGSYEQYF
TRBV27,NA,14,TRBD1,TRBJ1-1,TGTGCCAGCAGTTCGGACAGGGGAAGCACTGAAGCTTTCTTT,CASSSDRGSTEAFF
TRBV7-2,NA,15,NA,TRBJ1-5,TGTGCCAGCAGCTTAGGTTCATTTATAGGTCAGCCCCAGCATTTT,CASSLGSFIGQPQHF
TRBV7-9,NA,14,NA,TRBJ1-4,TGTGCCAGCAGCTTCCCCGGGACTGACGAAAAACTGTTTTTT,CASSFPGTDEKLFF
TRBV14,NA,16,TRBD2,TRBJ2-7,TGTGCCAGCAGCCAAGTCCCGGGACTAGGGATCGACGAGCAGTACTTC,CASSQVPGLGIDEQYF
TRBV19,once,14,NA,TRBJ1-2,TGTGCCAGTAGTCCAGAGATCACTAACTATGGCTACACCTTC,CASSPEITNYGYTF
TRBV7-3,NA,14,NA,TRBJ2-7,TGTGCCAGCAGCCTTCTAGGGCACACCTACGAGCAGTACTTC,CASSLLGHTYEQYF
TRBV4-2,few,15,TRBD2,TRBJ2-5,TGTGCCAGCAGCCCCCTGGGGACTATCCAAGAGACCCAGTACTTC,CASSPLGTIQETQYF
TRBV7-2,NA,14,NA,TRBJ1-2,TGTGCCAGCAGCTTAGCCGCGGCTAACTATGGCTACACCTTC,CASSLAAANYGYTF
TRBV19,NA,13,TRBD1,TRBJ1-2,TGTGCCAGTAGCCCACAGGGGGCTCATGGCTACACCTTC,CASSPQGAHGYTF
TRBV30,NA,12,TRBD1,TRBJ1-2,TGTGCCTGGACCACAGGGGGCGCCGGCTACACCTTC,CAWTTGGAGYTF
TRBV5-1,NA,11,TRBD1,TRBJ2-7,TGCGCCAGCAGCGGCCGACAGGGGGTGTACTTC,CASSGRQGVYF
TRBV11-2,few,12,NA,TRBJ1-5,TGTGCCAGCAGCTTAGAAAATCAGCCCCAGCATTTT,CASSLENQPQHF
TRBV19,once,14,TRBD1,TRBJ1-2,TGTGCCAGTAGTTTCCGGGACAGATACTATGGCTACACCTTC,CASSFRDRYYGYTF
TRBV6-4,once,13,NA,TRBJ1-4,TGTGCCAGCAGTGACAGGGAAGGGGAAAAACTGTTTTTT,CASSDREGEKLFF
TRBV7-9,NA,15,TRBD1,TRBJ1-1,TGTGCCAGCAGCTTAAGGGACAGCCTGAACACTGAAGCTTTCTTT,CASSLRDSLNTEAFF
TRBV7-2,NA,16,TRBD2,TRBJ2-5,TGTGCCAGCAGCCGCCGTCTAGCGGGAGCTATGGAGACCCAGTACTTC,CASSRRLAGAMETQYF
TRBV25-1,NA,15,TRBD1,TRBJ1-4,TGTGCCAGCAGTTCTGACAGGGCTCTCCATGAAAAACTGTTTTTT,CASSSDRALHEKLFF
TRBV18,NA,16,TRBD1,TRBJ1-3,TGTGCCAGCTCACCATCCCGGGCCGACAGGGTAGACACCATATATTTT,CASSPSRADRVDTIYF
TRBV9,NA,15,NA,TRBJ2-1,TGTGCCAGCAGCCCCCATTTTATCGCATGGGATGAGCAGTTCTTC,CASSPHFIAWDEQFF
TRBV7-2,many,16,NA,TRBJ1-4,TGTGCCAGCAGCTTCATAAGCTGGGTAGATAATGAAAAACTGTTTTTT,CASSFISWVDNEKLFF
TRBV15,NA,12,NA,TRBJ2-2,TGTGCCACCAGCATAGCAGGTGGGGAGCTGTTTTTT,CATSIAGGELFF
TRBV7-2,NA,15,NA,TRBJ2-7,TGTGCCAGCAGCTTACAGAAAGGTGATATTTACGAGCAGTACTTC,CASSLQKGDIYEQYF
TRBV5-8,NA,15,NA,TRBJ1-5,TGTGCCAGCAGCTTATGGGAATATAGCAATCAGCCCCAGCATTTT,CASSLWEYSNQPQHF
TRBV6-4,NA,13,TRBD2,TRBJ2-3,TGTGCCAGCTTGGCGGGGGGCACAGATACGCAGTATTTT,CASLAGGTDTQYF
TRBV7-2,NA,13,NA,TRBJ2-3,TGTGCCAGCAGCCCGGCGACTCGAGATACGCAGTATTTT,CASSPATRDTQYF
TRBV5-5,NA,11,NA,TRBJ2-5,TGTGCCAGCAGCTTGGAAGAGACCCAGTACTTC,CASSLEETQYF
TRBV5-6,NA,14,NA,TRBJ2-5,TGTGCCAGCAGCTTGGCCAGGCTTATAGAGACCCAGTACTTC,CASSLARLIETQYF
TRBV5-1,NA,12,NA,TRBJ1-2,TGCGCCAGCAGCTTAGCGAATGATGGCTACACCTTC,CASSLANDGYTF
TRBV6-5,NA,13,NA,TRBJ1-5,TGTGCGTCGCGGGGGGCAGTTAATCAGCCCCAGCATTTT,CASRGAVNQPQHF
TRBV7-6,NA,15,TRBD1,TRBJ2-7,TGTGCCAGCAGCTCAGAACCCCAGGGGGCCCACGAGCAGTACTTC,CASSSEPQGAHEQYF
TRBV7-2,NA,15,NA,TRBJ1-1,TGTGCCAGCAGCTTAGAGAGGGGGTTGAACACTGAAGCTTTCTTT,CASSLERGLNTEAFF
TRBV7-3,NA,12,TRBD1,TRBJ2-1,TGTGCCAGCAGCCAGACAGGGGGCGGGCAGTTCTTC,CASSQTGGGQFF
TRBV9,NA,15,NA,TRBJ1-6,TGTGCCAGCAGCGTAGATGGGGGGAGGAATTCACCCCTCCACTTT,CASSVDGGRNSPLHF
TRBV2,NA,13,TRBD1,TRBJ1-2,TGTGCCAGTCGACAGGGGCCTGCCTATGGCTACACCTTC,CASRQGPAYGYTF
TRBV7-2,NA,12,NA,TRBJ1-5,TGTGCCAGCAGCCTAGTAAATCAGCCCCAGCATTTT,CASSLVNQPQHF
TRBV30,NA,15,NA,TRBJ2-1,TGTGCCTGGAGTGTCCCCGGGACCTCCTACAATGAGCAGTTCTTC,CAWSVPGTSYNEQFF
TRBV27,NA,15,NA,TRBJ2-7,TGTGCCAGCAGTTACGGGAGCGGCAGATTCTACGAGCAGTACTTC,CASSYGSGRFYEQYF
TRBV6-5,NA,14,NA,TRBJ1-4,TGTGCCAGCAGGAGAGGGTCCTATGCTGAAAAACTGTTTTTT,CASRRGSYAEKLFF
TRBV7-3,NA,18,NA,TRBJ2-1,TGTGCCAGCAGCCGGGACTTTCCTCAGGGGTTTTCCTACAATGAGCAGTTCTTC,CASSRDFPQGFSYNEQFF
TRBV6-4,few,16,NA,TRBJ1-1,TGTGCCAGTAAACTTACCTCCGGCGGCGGGAACACTGAAGCTTTCTTT,CASKLTSGGGNTEAFF
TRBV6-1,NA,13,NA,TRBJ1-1,TGTGCCAGCAGTGAATTGGGGAACACTGAAGCTTTCTTT,CASSELGNTEAFF